Below are 32 T cell receptor beta chains sequenced from a single sample in a study of blood T cells in healthy people across ages. The authors ran a second PCR of about 6 to 11 cycles using a sample-barcoded 5' primer and a J-beta primer mix. From the 5' RACE reads, TCRdb called clonotypes with MiXCR, one entry per CDR3 protein. The sample holds about a million distinct CDR3 sequences, roughly 51% seen once. What was sequenced was blood. The receptors originated from a woman aged 60-70 years in good health.

This chain joins TRBV5-6 and TRBJ2-5; maybe TRBD1 (5 bases). Germline V gene sequence: CDR1 SGHDT, CDR2 YYEEEE. The V gene lost 2 bases and the J gene lost 6 bases, with 17 bases spanning the gap. The CDR3 contains 15 residues. The CDR3: CASSFGAAPQKTQYF. DNA of the CDR3: TGTGCCAGCAGCTTTGGGGCAGCTCCTCAAAAGACCCAGTACTTC.

The chain has TRBV7-6 and TRBJ2-7, with 11 bases aligning to TRBD2. Germline trimming cut 5 bases from V and 3 bases from J; bases unmatched to any gene: 9. The CDR3 contains 16 residues. CDR1 SGHVS and CDR2 FNYEAQ come from the germline V gene. CDR3 amino acids: CASSPSMTSGIYEQYF. CDR3 bases: TGTGCCAGCAGCCCCTCGATGACTAGCGGGATCTACGAGCAGTACTTC.

The chain has TRBV5-1 and TRBJ2-1; TRBD2 agrees at 9 bases. The V segment lost 0 bases and the J segment 4 bases; nucleotides outside the gene matches: 8. The germline gives CDR1 SGHRS, CDR2 YFSETQ. This CDR3 region has 17 residues. The CDR3 DNA reads TGCGCCAGCAGCTTGGGTCTCTCGCGGGAGGGATACAATGAGCAGTTCTTC. Encoded protein: CASSLGLSREGYNEQFF.

The chain is built from TRBV20-1 and TRBJ2-3; 7 bases are shared with TRBD2. The CDR3 is 14 amino acids. V was pared by 6 bases and J by 7 bases, with 13 bases of the junction left unmatched. Germline V gene sequence: CDR1 DFQATT, CDR2 SNEGSKA (reference sequence). As DNA, the CDR3 is TGCAGTGCGAGGCGGGCGTCTAGCGGTTATACGCAGTATTTT. Protein: CSARRASSGYTQYF.

This clonotype was counted between two and nine times. This rearrangement joins TRBV20-1 to TRBJ2-7; 8 bases are a match to TRBD1. V shed 3 bases and J 7 bases; nucleotides not matched to a gene: 14. This CDR3 comprises 15 residues. The germline V gene has CDR1 DFQATT and CDR2 SNEGSKA (reference sequence). The CDR3, as DNA: TGCAGTGCTAGCGGGACAGGTTTCCCCCTTTGGGAGCAGTACTTC. Translation: CSASGTGFPLWEQYF.

The J gene is TRBJ2-7, the V gene TRBV28, with D possibly TRBD1 on 6 matching bases. Trimming removed 6 bases at V and 1 base at J, with 10 bases between. CDR1 and CDR2 from the germline V gene are MDHEN and SYDVKM. The CDR3 is 13 amino acids. The CDR3 sequence: CASRGTISYEQYF. The CDR3 DNA reads as TGTGCCAGCAGGGGGACAATATCCTACGAGCAGTACTTC.

The chain carries TRBV4-2 and TRBJ2-7; 8 positions match TRBD2. The CDR3 has 17 residues. V was clipped by 3 bases and J by 2 bases; unmatched bases: 12. Germline CDR1 is LGHNA and CDR2 is YNFKEQ. The DNA for the CDR3 is TGTGCCAGCAGCCATGCCCAGGGAGCGGGAGTTCCCTACGAGCAGTACTTC. Translating it yields CASSHAQGAGVPYEQYF.

The chain employs TRBV20-1 and TRBJ2-7, with 8 bases lining up with TRBD2. The germline gives CDR1 DFQATT, CDR2 SNEGSKA (reference sequence). J lost 3 bases, V lost 5 bases, and 12 bases had no gene match. The CDR3 consists of 15 residues. CDR3 loop: CSAGNWLAGFYEQYF. In nucleotides, the CDR3 is TGCAGTGCTGGAAATTGGCTAGCGGGCTTCTACGAGCAGTACTTC.

The chain's CDR3 is CASSRDRGAGSPLHF. As DNA, the CDR3 is TGTGCCAGCTCAAGGGACAGGGGAGCCGGATCACCCCTCCACTTT. The chain recombines TRBV18 with TRBJ1-6; 10 positions agree with TRBD1. The V gene end was trimmed by 5 bases and the J gene end by 10 bases; junction bases not matched to a gene: 8. CDR3 size: 15 residues. CDR1 is KGHSH and CDR2 is LQKENI in the germline V gene. Drawing the rest from reference TRBV18 and TRBJ1-6, the complete variable domain is NAGVMQNPRHLVRRRGQEARLRCSPMKGHSHVYWYRQLPEEGLKFMVYLQKENIIDESGMPKERFSAEFPKEGPSILRIQQVVRGDSAAYFCASSRDRGAGSPLHFGNGTRLTVT.

The V and J genes are TRBV30 and TRBJ1-2; weak D call: TRBD1 (5 bases). CDR3 length: 13 amino acids. Trimming removed 4 bases at V and 3 bases at J, with 12 bases between. CDR1 is GTSNPN, CDR2 SVGIG, per germline (reference sequence). This CDR3 reads CAWKITGHYGYTF. CDR3 coding DNA: TGTGCCTGGAAAATTACAGGCCACTATGGCTACACCTTC.

V usage is TRBV28 and J usage is TRBJ1-2; 7 bases fit TRBD1. This CDR3 has 13 amino acids. Looked up from germline, CDR1 is MDHEN and CDR2 is SYDVKM. V was clipped by 5 bases and J by 6 bases; unmatched bases: 6. CDR3 sequence reads: CASSNRDRDGYTF. As DNA, the CDR3 is TGTGCCAGCAGTAACCGGGACAGAGATGGCTACACCTTC.

The chain is built from TRBV6-1 and TRBJ2-3; the D is unclear. The germline CDR1 and CDR2 sequences are MNHNS and SASEGT. CDR3 length: 15 amino acids. V was shortened by 7 bases and J by 1 base, with 15 bases between the two germline ends. For the CDR3, the DNA is TGTGCCAGCATGAACCGCCGATTTGGCACAGATACGCAGTATTTT. Translated, it gives CASMNRRFGTDTQYF.

The V and J genes are TRBV24-1 and TRBJ2-3; perhaps TRBD2 as D (6 bases). This CDR3 region has 13 residues. V was pared by 9 bases and J by 11 bases, with 20 bases between. Germline-derived CDR1 and CDR2 are KGHDR and SFDVKD. In DNA, the CDR3 is TGTGCCACCCAATCGATCGAAGGGCGGGGGCAGTATTTT. It translates to CATQSIEGRGQYF.

The rearrangement links TRBV6-5 to TRBJ2-5; 9 bases fit TRBD1. The junction had 16 bases not matched to a gene; V was cut back by 6 bases and J by 11 bases. The CDR3 has 15 amino acids. Germline lookup yields CDR1 MNHEY and CDR2 SVGAGI. The CDR3 here is CASRAPGQGHNEQYF. The CDR3 bases are TGTGCCAGCAGGGCCCCCGGACAGGGGCACAATGAGCAGTACTTC.

This rearrangement joins TRBV20-1 to TRBJ2-5, with TRBD1 matching 9 bases. The germline CDR1 and CDR2 sequences are DFQATT and SNEGSKA (reference sequence). Trimming at V came to 2 bases and at J to 4 bases, leaving 20 bases not matched to a gene. This CDR3 is 19 amino acids long. The CDR3 DNA follows: TGCAGTGCTAGAAGATCCGGGACAGGGTTTGGGGGGCCCGGAGAGACCCAGTACTTC. Translation gives CSARRSGTGFGGPGETQYF.

This rearrangement joins TRBV7-3 to TRBJ1-2, with D hard to call. CDR3 length: 15 residues. From germline, CDR1 is SGHTA and CDR2 FQGTGA. Trimming shortened V by 2 bases and J by 2 bases, and 12 bases separated the two germline ends. The CDR3 loop is CASSLDGVGNYGYTF. CDR3 in DNA: TGTGCCAGCAGCTTAGATGGGGTGGGGAACTATGGCTACACCTTC.

This clonotype turned up a few times. V gene TRBV27 combines with J gene TRBJ2-5; possibly TRBD1 for D (5 bases). The germline gives CDR1 MNHEY, CDR2 SMNVEV (reference sequence). This CDR3 is built from 12 residues. V lost 5 bases and J 4 bases, leaving 8 bases between the germline ends. CDR3 nucleotides: TGTGCCAGCAGTAAGGGGCGAGAGACCCAGTACTTC. It encodes CASSKGRETQYF.

The V gene is TRBV12-3 or TRBV12-4, the J gene TRBJ1-6, with D possibly TRBD1 on 5 matching bases. V was trimmed by 8 bases and J by 6 bases, leaving 14 bases between them. The CDR3 has 14 residues. The CDR3: CASRANRRNSPLHF. The CDR3 bases are TGTGCCAGCCGGGCCAACAGGCGTAATTCACCCCTCCACTTT.

This clonotype was found a few times. The chain combines TRBV4-3 with TRBJ2-1; 8 nucleotides align to TRBD2. The J segment lost 5 bases and the V segment lost 1 base, leaving 4 bases of the junction unmatched. CDR3 length: 15 residues. Germline assignment: CDR1 LGHNA and CDR2 YSLEER. The CDR3 sequence: CASSQGLAFDNEQFF. CDR3 in DNA: TGCGCCAGCAGCCAAGGACTAGCGTTCGACAATGAGCAGTTCTTC.

CDR3 coding DNA: TGTGCCAGCAGCTTGGAGGGGGAGTACTACAATGAGCAGTTCTTC. It translates to CASSLEGEYYNEQFF. The chain is built from TRBV7-2 and TRBJ2-1; D assignment may be TRBD1 or TRBD2 (6 bases each). Germline CDR1 reads SGHTA; CDR2 reads FQGNSA. The CDR3 has 15 amino acids. V lost 3 bases to trimming and J lost 3 bases, with 12 bases between them.

The rearrangement links TRBV7-2 to TRBJ2-5, with 10 bases matching TRBD1. The V and J ends lost 6 bases and 2 bases, in that order; junction bases with no gene match: 6. The CDR3 is 15 residues long. Germline V gene lookup returns CDR1 SGHTA and CDR2 FQGNSA. CDR3 nucleotide sequence: TGTGCCAGCAGGAGGACAGGGGGAGAACAAGAGACCCAGTACTTC. It codes for CASRRTGGEQETQYF.

This rearrangement joins TRBV7-2 to TRBJ2-5, with 8 bases fitting TRBD1. Losses at the gene ends were 0 bases for V and 5 bases for J; bases not matched to a gene: 5. The CDR3 has 15 amino acids. Germline CDR1 reads SGHTA; CDR2 reads FQGNSA. In nucleotides, the CDR3 is TGTGCCAGCAGCTTAGCCCAGGGGGCTTGGGAGACCCAGTACTTC. Protein: CASSLAQGAWETQYF. The whole variable domain, filled in from reference TRBV7-2 and TRBJ2-5, reads GAGVSQSPSNKVTEKGKDVELRCDPISGHTALYWYRQSLGQGLEFLIYFQGNSAPDKSGLPSDRFSAERTGGSVSTLTIQRTQQEDSAVYLCASSLAQGAWETQYFGPGTRLLVL.

This clonotype was recorded a few times. The gene calls are TRBV29-1 and TRBJ2-6; D is uncertain. Trimming took 5 bases from V and 1 from J, leaving 6 bases between them. Germline lookup yields CDR1 SQVTM and CDR2 ANQGSEA. The CDR3 has 13 residues. The CDR3 loop reads CSVLWSGANVLTF. CDR3 sequence (DNA): TGCAGCGTTCTTTGGTCTGGGGCCAACGTCCTGACTTTC.

The table lists this clonotype with a few counts. This chain connects TRBV3-1 to TRBJ2-5, with unresolved D. This CDR3 is built from 12 residues. CDR1 is LGHDT and CDR2 is YNNKEL in the germline V gene (reference sequence). V lost 1 base and J 6 bases, leaving 6 bases between the germline ends. CDR3 loop: CASSQGFQTQYF. CDR3 DNA: TGTGCCAGCAGCCAAGGATTCCAGACCCAGTACTTC.

This sequence joins TRBV27 and TRBJ2-7; perhaps D is TRBD1 or TRBD2 (5 bases each). The closer fit of TRBJ2-5 to the DNA end suggests the J call may be wrong. The CDR3 is 14 amino acids. In germline, CDR1 is MNHEY, CDR2 SMNVEV (reference sequence). The CDR3 DNA is TGTGCCAGCAGTTCCGGGGCTAGCCCCAAGACCCAGTACTTC. The encoded protein is CASSSGASPKTQYF.

A few counts support this clonotype. This chain joins TRBV18 and TRBJ1-2, with D perhaps matching TRBD1 (6 bases). V lost 10 bases and J lost 6, with 21 bases in between. Germline V CDR1 and CDR2: KGHSH, LQKENI. CDR3 length: 14 residues. The CDR3 loop reads CATSGGTGIHGYTF. In DNA form, the CDR3 reads TGTGCCACCAGTGGAGGAACAGGGATCCATGGCTACACCTTC.

V usage is TRBV20-1 and J usage is TRBJ1-6, with D hard to call. V gave up 1 base and J gave up 4 bases, with 8 bases separating them. The CDR3 covers 14 residues. Germline CDR1 DFQATT, CDR2 SNEGSKA (reference sequence). The CDR3: CSARVEAYNSPLHF. The CDR3 DNA reads as TGCAGTGCTAGAGTTGAAGCGTATAATTCACCCCTCCACTTT.

This chain uses TRBV4-3 with TRBJ2-1; D call uncertain. The germline V gene encodes CDR1 LGHNA and CDR2 YSLEER. Trimming took 2 bases from V and 7 from J, leaving 12 bases between them. The CDR3 is made up of 14 amino acids. In DNA, the CDR3 is TGCGCCAGCAGCCAACAACTGGGGTTGAATGAGCAGTTCTTC. This codes for CASSQQLGLNEQFF.

The rearrangement joins TRBV12-3 or TRBV12-4 to TRBJ1-4, with TRBD1 as a possible D gene (5 bases). This CDR3 region has 14 residues. V shed 3 bases and J shed 7 bases, with 12 bases lying between them. In nucleotides, the CDR3 is TGTGCCAGCAGTTTCGGGGGTTCGACTGAAAAACTGTTTTTT. Translated, it gives CASSFGGSTEKLFF.

The chain couples TRBV7-8 to TRBJ2-7; 9 nucleotides match TRBD2. Per germline, CDR1 SGHVS and CDR2 FQNEAQ. Unmatched junction bases numbered 6, after V lost 4 bases and J lost 2 bases. CDR3 length: 15 residues. In DNA, the CDR3 is TGTGCCAGCAGCTCCCTACTAGCGGGCGCCTACGAGCAGTACTTC. Protein sequence: CASSSLLAGAYEQYF. Based on the CDR3 plus reference TRBV7-8 and TRBJ2-7, the full variable domain is GAGVSQSPRYKVAKRGQDVALRCDPISGHVSLFWYQQALGQGPEFLTYFQNEAQLDKSGLPSDRFFAERPEGSVSTLKIQRTQQEDSAVYLCASSSLLAGAYEQYFGPGTRLTVT.

A single count supports this clonotype. The genes are TRBV4-1 and TRBJ2-7; perhaps TRBD2 as D (7 bases). The germline CDR1 and CDR2 sequences are MGHRA and YSYEKL. The CDR3 has 15 residues. V gave up 2 bases and J gave up 6 bases, with 17 bases separating them. The CDR3 protein is CASSQFSGGISEQYF. The CDR3 DNA reads TGCGCCAGCAGCCAATTCTCGGGGGGCATCTCCGAGCAGTACTTC.

The chain couples TRBV29-1 to TRBJ2-3; tentatively, D is TRBD2 (6 bases). Germline V gene sequence: CDR1 SQVTM, CDR2 ANQGSEA. The CDR3 sequence is 14 residues long. V dropped 3 bases and J dropped 2 bases, with 12 bases sitting between them. The CDR3 sequence: CSVDGGILTDTQYF. CDR3 nucleotide sequence: TGCAGCGTTGATGGAGGGATCCTCACAGATACGCAGTATTTT.